This T cell receptor beta chain was sequenced for a study of post-analysis software for immune sequencing data. Study background: The cohort encompassed relapsing-remitting, secondary progressive and progressive-relapsing multiple sclerosis disease courses.

Study-wide findings and caveats: A significant reduction in normalized Chao1 diversity was observed in multiple sclerosis patients versus controls. Comparison of patients with controls showed about 5 TRBV segments more frequent in patients, TRBV5-6, TRBV5-1 and TRBV20-1 among them. Analysis by F measure revealed that same-batch samples clustered strongly together.

TCR beta libraries were prepared from cDNA with unique molecular identifiers. T cells numbering about 0.9 to 11 million gave rise to roughly 0.5 million cDNA molecules. Each CDR3 protein is one row after TCRdb ran MiXCR on the PCR reads. The table has roughly 570,000 distinct CDR3 sequences, 30% to 40% seen once. Note on this clonotype: Its antigen is not identified.

CDR1 SGDLS and CDR2 YYNGEE come from the germline V gene. The V end lost 4 bases, the J end lost 5 bases, and 12 bases lay between the germline ends. This CDR3 has 13 amino acids. Sample: blood. The receptor was derived from a girl aged 2-17 years with multiple sclerosis. The chain recombines TRBV9 with TRBJ2-5; D may be TRBD1 (6 bases). CDR3 residues: CASSIGQGETQYF. As DNA, the CDR3 is TGTGCCAGCAGCATCGGTCAGGGGGAGACCCAGTACTTC.